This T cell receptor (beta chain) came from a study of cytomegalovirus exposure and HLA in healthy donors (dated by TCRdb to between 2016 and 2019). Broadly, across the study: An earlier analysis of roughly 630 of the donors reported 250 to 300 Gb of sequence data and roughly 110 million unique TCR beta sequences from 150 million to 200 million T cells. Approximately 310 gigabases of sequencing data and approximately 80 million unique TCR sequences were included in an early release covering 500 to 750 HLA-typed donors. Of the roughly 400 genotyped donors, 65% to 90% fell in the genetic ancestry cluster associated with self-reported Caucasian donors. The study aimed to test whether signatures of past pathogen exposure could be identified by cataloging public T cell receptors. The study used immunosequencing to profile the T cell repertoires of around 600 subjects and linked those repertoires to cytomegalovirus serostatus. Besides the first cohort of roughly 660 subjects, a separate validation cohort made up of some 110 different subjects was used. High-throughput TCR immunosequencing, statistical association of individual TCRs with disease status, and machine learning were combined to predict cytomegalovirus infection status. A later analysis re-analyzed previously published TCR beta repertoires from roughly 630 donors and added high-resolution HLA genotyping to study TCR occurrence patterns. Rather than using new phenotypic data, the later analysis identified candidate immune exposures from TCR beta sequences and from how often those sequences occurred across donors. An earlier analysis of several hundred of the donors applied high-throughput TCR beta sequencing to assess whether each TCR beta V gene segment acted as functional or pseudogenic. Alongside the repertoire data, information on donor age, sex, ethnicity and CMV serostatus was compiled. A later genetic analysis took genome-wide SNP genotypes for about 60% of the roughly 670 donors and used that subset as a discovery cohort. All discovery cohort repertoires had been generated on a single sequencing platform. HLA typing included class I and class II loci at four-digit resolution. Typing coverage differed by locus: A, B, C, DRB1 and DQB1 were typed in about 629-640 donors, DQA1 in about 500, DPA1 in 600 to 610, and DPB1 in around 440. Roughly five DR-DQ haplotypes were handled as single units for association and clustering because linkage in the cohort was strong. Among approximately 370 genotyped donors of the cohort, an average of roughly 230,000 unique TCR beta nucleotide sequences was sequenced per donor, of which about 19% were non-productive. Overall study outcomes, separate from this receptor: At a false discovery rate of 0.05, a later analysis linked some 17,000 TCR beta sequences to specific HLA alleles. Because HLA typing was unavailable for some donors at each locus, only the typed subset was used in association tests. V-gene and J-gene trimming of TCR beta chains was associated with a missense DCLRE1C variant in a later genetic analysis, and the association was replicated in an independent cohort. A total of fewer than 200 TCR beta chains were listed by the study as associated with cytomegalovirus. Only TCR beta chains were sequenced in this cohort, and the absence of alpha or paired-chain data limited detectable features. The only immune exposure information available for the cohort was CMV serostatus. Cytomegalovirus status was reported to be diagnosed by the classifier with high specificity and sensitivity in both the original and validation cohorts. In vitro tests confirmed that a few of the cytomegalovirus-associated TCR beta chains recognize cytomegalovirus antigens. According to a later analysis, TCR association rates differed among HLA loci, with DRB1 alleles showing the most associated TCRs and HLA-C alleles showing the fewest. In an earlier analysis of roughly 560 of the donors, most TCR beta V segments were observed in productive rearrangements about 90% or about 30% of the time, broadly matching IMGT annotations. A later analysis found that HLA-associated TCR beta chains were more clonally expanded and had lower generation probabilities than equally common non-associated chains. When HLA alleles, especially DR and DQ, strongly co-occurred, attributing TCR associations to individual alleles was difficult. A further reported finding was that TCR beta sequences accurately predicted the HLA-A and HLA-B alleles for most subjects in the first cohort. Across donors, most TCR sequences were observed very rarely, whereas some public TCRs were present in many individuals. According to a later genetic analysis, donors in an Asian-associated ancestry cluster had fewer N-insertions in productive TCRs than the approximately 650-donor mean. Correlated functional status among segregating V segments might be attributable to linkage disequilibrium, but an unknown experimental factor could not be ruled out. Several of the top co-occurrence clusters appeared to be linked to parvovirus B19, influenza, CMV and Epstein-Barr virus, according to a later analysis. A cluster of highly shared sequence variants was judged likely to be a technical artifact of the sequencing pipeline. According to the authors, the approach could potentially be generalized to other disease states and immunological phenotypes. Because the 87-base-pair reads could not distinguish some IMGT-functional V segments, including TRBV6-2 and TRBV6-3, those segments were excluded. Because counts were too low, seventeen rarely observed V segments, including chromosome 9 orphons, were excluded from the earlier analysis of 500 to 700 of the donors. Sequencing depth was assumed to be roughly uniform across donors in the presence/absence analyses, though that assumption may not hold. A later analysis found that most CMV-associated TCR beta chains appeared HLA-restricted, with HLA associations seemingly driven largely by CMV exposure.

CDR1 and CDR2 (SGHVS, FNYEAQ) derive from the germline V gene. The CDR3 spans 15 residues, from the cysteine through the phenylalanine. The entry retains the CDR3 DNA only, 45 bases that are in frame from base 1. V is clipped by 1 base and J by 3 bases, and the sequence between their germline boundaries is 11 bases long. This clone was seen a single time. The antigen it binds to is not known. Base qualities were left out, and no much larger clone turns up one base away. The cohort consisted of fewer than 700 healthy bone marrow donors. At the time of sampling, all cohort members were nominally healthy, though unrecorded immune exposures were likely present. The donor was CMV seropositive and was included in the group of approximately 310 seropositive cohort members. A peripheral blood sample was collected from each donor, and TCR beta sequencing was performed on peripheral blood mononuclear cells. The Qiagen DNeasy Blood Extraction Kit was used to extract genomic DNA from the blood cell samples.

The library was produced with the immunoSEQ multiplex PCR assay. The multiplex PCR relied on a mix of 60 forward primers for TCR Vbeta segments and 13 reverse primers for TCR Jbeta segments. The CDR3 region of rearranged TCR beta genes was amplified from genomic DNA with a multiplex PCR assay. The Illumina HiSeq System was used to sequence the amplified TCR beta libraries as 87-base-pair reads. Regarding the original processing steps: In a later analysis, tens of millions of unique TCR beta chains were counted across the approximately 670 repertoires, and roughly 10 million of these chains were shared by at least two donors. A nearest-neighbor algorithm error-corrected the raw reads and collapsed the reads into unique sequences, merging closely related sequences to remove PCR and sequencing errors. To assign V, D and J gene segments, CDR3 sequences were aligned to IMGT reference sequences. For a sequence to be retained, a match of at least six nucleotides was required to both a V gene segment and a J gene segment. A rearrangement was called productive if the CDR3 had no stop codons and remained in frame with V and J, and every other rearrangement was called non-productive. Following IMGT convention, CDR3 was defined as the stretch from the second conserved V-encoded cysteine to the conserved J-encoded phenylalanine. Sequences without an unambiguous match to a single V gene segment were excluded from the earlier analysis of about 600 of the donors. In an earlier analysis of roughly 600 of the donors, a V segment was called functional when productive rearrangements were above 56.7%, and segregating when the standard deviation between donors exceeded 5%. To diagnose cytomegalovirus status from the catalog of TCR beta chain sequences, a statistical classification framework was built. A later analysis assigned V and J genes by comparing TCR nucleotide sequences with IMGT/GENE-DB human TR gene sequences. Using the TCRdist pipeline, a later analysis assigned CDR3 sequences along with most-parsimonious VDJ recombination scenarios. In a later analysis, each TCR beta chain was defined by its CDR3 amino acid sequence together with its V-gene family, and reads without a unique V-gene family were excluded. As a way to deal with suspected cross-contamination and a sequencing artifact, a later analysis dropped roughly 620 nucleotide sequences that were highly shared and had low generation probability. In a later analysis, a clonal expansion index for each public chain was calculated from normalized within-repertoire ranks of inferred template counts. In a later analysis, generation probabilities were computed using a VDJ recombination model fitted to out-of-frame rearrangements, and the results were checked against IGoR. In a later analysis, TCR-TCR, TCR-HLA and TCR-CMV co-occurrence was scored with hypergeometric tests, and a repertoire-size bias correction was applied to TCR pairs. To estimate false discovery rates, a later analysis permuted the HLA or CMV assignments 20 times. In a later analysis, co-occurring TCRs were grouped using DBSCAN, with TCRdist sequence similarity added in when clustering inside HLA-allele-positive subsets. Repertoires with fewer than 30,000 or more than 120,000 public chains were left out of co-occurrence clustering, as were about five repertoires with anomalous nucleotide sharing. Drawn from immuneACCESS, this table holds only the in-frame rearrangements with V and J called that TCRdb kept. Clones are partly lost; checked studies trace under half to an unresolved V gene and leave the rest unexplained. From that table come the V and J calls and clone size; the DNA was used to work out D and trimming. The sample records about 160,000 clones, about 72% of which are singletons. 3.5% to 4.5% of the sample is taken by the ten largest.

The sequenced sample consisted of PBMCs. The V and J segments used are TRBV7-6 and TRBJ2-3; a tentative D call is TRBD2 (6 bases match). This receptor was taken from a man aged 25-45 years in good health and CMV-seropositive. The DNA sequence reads TGTGCCAGCAGCTTAGTGGCGGGGAGGACAGATACGCAGTATTTT. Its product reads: CASSLVAGRTDTQYF.